This entry concerns a single T cell receptor beta chain. The sample comes from a study of blood T cell repertoires in COVID-19. Overall study context: The cDNA or gDNA used as material had been derived from T cells, B-cell-depleted T cells, or PBMCs.

V gave up 4 bases and J gave up 4 bases; unmatched junction bases: 6. CDR3 length equals 15 residues. Germline loops: CDR1 SGHRS, CDR2 YFSETQ. The data were produced by immunoSEQ multiplex PCR, yet TCRdb's version contains in-frame clones alone and is incomplete. Among 90,000 to 110,000 clones, 80% to 85% were seen once, and the ten largest hold 15%. The sample consisted of peripheral blood. The chain uses TRBV5-1 and TRBJ1-2, with 11 bases that match TRBD1. This clonotype was obtained from a woman aged 80 or over with acute or convalescent COVID-19. The CDR3 DNA sequence: TGCGCCAGCAGCACAACCGGGACAGGGGGCTATGGCTACACCTTC. Amino acids: CASSTTGTGGYGYTF.